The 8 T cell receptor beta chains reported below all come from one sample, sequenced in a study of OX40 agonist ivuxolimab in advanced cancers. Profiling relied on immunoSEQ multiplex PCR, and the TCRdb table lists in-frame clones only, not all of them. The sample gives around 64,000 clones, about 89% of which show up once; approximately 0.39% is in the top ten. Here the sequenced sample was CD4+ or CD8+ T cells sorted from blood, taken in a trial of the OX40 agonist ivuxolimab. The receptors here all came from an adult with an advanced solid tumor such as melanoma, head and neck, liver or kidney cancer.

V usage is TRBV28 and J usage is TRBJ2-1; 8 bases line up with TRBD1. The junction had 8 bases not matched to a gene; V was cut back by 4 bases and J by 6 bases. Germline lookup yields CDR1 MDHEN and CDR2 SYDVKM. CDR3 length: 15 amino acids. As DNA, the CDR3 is TGTGCCAGCAGTTCTCAGGGGGCAGGAGGCAATGAGCAGTTCTTC. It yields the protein CASSSQGAGGNEQFF.

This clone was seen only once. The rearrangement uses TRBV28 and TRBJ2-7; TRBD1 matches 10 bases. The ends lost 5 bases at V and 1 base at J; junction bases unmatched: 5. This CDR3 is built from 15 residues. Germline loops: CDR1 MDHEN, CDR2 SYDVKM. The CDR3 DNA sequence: TGTGCCAGCAGTCTAGGGACAGGGGTTTCCTACGAGCAGTACTTC. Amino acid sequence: CASSLGTGVSYEQYF.

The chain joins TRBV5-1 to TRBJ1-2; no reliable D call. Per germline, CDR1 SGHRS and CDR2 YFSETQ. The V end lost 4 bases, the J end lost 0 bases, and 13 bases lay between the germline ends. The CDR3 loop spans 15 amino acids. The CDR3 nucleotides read TGCGCCAGCAGCCCCACCTCCGGAACTAACTATGGCTACACCTTC. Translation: CASSPTSGTNYGYTF.

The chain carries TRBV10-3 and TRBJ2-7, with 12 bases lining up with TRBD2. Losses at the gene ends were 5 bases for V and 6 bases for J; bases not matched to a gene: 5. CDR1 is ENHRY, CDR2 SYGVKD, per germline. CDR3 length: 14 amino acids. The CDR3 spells CAISPSGRAGEQYF. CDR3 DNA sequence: TGTGCCATCAGTCCTAGCGGGAGGGCAGGCGAGCAGTACTTC.

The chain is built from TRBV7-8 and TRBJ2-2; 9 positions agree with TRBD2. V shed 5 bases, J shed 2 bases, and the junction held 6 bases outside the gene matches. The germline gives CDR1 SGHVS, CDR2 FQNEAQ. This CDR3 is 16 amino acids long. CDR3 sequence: CASSELAGVNTGELFF. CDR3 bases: TGTGCCAGCAGCGAACTAGCGGGTGTTAACACCGGGGAGCTGTTTTTT.

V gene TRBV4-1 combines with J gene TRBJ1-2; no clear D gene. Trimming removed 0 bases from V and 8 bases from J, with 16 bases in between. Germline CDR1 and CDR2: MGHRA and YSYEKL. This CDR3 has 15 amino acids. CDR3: CASSQDPRNRGGYTF. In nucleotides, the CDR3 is TGCGCCAGCAGCCAAGATCCCCGGAACCGAGGAGGCTACACCTTC.

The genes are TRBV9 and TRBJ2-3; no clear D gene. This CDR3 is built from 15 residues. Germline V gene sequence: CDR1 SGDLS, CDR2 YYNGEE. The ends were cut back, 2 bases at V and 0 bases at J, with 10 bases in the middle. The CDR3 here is CASSVGRQSTDTQYF. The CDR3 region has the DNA TGTGCCAGCAGCGTCGGACGTCAGAGCACAGATACGCAGTATTTT.

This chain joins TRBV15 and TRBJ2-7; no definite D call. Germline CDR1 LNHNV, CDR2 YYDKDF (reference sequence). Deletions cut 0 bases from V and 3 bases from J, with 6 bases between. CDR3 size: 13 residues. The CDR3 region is CATSRDQGYEQYF. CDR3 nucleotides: TGTGCCACCAGCAGAGATCAAGGCTACGAGCAGTACTTC.